Listed below are T cell receptor beta chains from one sample, sequenced in a study of technical replicates of blood from a few donors. Clones were read by immunoSEQ multiplex PCR, and TCRdb kept only the in-frame ones, dropping some. Among 60,000 to 90,000 clones listed, 97% were seen once. The sequenced sample was T cells isolated from PBMCs. Receptors originate from a human donor in good health. CDR3s include the opening cysteine and the closing phenylalanine or tryptophan. A D gene is named only where the DNA matches it firmly. For some rows the clone size is stated as once, few or many, or as a class when expanded; others skip it.

V gene,D gene,clone size,J gene,CDR3 protein,CDR3 DNA
TRBV7-8,-,-,TRBJ1-2,CASSSTQGVEGYTF,TGTGCCAGCAGCTCTACCCAAGGAGTGGAGGGCTACACCTTC
TRBV1,-,-,TRBJ2-2,CTSSQDGANTGELFF,TGCACCAGCAGCCAAGATGGGGCCAACACCGGGGAGCTGTTTTTT
TRBV9,TRBD1,-,TRBJ2-7,CASSAMTGEFNEQYF,TGTGCCAGCAGCGCCATGACAGGGGAATTCAACGAGCAGTACTTC
TRBV19,-,-,TRBJ2-1,CASIGLYNEQFF,TGTGCCAGTATAGGACTGTACAATGAGCAGTTCTTC
TRBV4-1,TRBD2,-,TRBJ2-3,CASSQGEREFGTDTQYF,TGCGCCAGCAGCCAAGGGGAGCGGGAGTTTGGCACAGATACGCAGTATTTT
TRBV19,TRBD2,-,TRBJ2-2,CASRDLAGGNTGELFF,TGTGCCAGTCGGGATCTAGCGGGAGGGAACACCGGGGAGCTGTTTTTT
TRBV19,-,-,TRBJ2-7,CASAIQGKNEQYF,TGTGCCAGTGCTATACAGGGTAAGAACGAGCAGTACTTC
TRBV6-1,-,-,TRBJ1-5,CASSSFYNQPQHF,TGTGCCAGCAGTTCTTTTTACAATCAGCCCCAGCATTTT
TRBV27,-,-,TRBJ2-5,CASSLSWRGETQYF,TGTGCCAGCAGTTTAAGTTGGCGAGGGGAGACCCAGTACTTC
TRBV5-1,-,-,TRBJ2-1,CASSLAVYIDEQFF,TGCGCCAGCAGCTTGGCCGTCTATATTGATGAGCAGTTCTTC
TRBV5-8,TRBD1,-,TRBJ1-4,CASSPGQLEKLFF,TGTGCCAGCAGCCCGGGACAGCTAGAAAAACTGTTTTTT
TRBV27,-,-,TRBJ2-3,CASSPEAGVVGTQYF,TGTGCCAGCAGCCCAGAGGCAGGGGTGGTAGGTACGCAGTATTTT
TRBV12-5,-,-,TRBJ2-7,CASDPPRQRHEQYF,TGTGCTAGTGACCCGCCCCGACAGCGCCACGAGCAGTACTTC
TRBV7-2,TRBD2,once,TRBJ2-7,CASRKGTSGVYEQYF,TGTGCCAGCAGGAAAGGGACTAGCGGGGTCTACGAGCAGTACTTC
TRBV9,-,-,TRBJ2-1,CASSAPLDNEQFF,TGTGCCAGCAGCGCCCCTCTAGATAATGAGCAGTTCTTC
TRBV19,TRBD1,-,TRBJ2-6,CATQGEGAIGGANVLTF,TGTGCCACCCAGGGTGAGGGGGCAATAGGAGGGGCCAACGTCCTGACTTTC
TRBV21-1,-,-,TRBJ2-7,CASSKEGTGSYEQYF,TGTGCCAGCAGCAAAGAGGGGACAGGCTCCTACGAGCAGTACTTC
TRBV5-6,TRBD1,-,TRBJ2-3,CASSLQGPDTQYF,TGTGCCAGCAGCCTACAGGGGCCAGATACGCAGTATTTT
TRBV27,-,-,TRBJ2-7,CASSLFALREQYF,TGTGCCAGCAGTTTATTTGCCCTACGAGAGCAGTACTTC
TRBV5-1,TRBD2,-,TRBJ2-3,CASSLWGDYTDTQYF,TGCGCCAGCAGTCTCTGGGGGGACTACACAGATACGCAGTATTTT